This T cell receptor (beta chain) was found in a study of blood T cell repertoires in COVID-19. Sequencing was performed with immunoSEQ multiplex PCR; in TCRdb, only in-frame clones are kept and a portion is missing. Of 150,000 to 200,000 clones listed, about 87% were seen once; the top ten hold about 1%. The CDR3 length is 17 residues. Germline CDR1 reads SGHVS; CDR2 reads FNYEAQ. The trim removed 5 bases at V and 5 bases at J, leaving 10 bases unmatched. This rearrangement joins TRBV7-6 to TRBJ1-6, with 9 positions matching TRBD1. The specimen was peripheral blood. This TCR came from a woman under 30 who had recovered from COVID-19. The CDR3 DNA reads TGTGCCAGCAGCCGGGGACAGGGCCCCCCTAATAATTCACCCCTCCACTTT. Its translation: CASSRGQGPPNNSPLHF.